These T cell receptor beta chains were read from a single sample in a study of blood T cell repertoires in COVID-19. Generated by immunoSEQ multiplex PCR, the TCRdb table keeps only in-frame clones and is missing some. Found here are over 400,000 clones, approximately 83% of them singletons; the top ten hold 3.2%. Sequencing input: peripheral blood. The receptors originated from a human donor in a cohort sampled during active COVID-19. CDR3s include the opening cysteine and the closing phenylalanine or tryptophan. D genes are given only for firm matches. Clone size appears in some rows only: once, few, many, or a class for an expanded clone.

>TRBV4-1|TRBJ2-3|NA|NA
TGCGCCAGCAGCCAAGGGGACTCGACAGATACGCAGTATTTT
CASSQGDSTDTQYF
>TRBV5-1|TRBJ1-1|NA|NA
TGCGCCAGCAGCTTAGAAATGGGAGGCGACACTGAAGCTTTCTTT
CASSLEMGGDTEAFF
>TRBV19|TRBJ1-3|few|TRBD1
TGTGCCAGTAGTACGCGGACAGGGACCCACTCTGGAAACACCATATATTTT
CASSTRTGTHSGNTIYF
>TRBV3-1/TRBV3-2|TRBJ2-7|NA|TRBD2
TGTGCCAGCAGCCAGGCTAGCGGGAGAGGCTACGAGCAGTACTTC
CASSQASGRGYEQYF
>TRBV28|TRBJ1-1|NA|NA
TGTGCCAGCAGTTTGTGGGGCGCAGGCCGAAACACTGAAGCTTTCTTT
CASSLWGAGRNTEAFF
>TRBV19|TRBJ2-6|NA|NA
TGTGCCAGTAGTATAATAGGAGGTTCCGCCAACGTCCTGACTTTC
CASSIIGGSANVLTF
>TRBV5-1|TRBJ2-7|NA|TRBD2
TGCGCCAGCAGCTTGGAGTCTAGCGGTTCCTACGAGCAGTACTTC
CASSLESSGSYEQYF
>TRBV11-1|TRBJ1-1|NA|NA
TGTGCCAGCAGCTTAAATCTGGCGGTGGAAGCTTTCTTT
CASSLNLAVEAFF
>TRBV27|TRBJ2-3|NA|NA
TGTGCCAGCAGTTTTGTGAGGGCCGAAGATACGCAGTATTTT
CASSFVRAEDTQYF
>TRBV7-2|TRBJ2-2|NA|NA
TGTGCCAGCAGCCGCCGCGGGGCCGCGAACACCGGGGAGCTGTTTTTT
CASSRRGAANTGELFF
>TRBV7-2|TRBJ2-7|NA|NA
TGTGCCAGCAGCTTAGCATCAGTGGGGGGCGAGCAGTACTTC
CASSLASVGGEQYF
>TRBV5-4|TRBJ2-1|NA|NA
TGTGCCAGCAGCTTGGGAGGCAGGGGCTCCTACAATGAGCAGTTCTTC
CASSLGGRGSYNEQFF
>TRBV6-1|TRBJ2-3|NA|TRBD2
TGTGCCAGCAGTGTAAGACTAGCGGGAGGGGAAGATACGCAGTATTTT
CASSVRLAGGEDTQYF
>TRBV30|TRBJ2-2|few|TRBD1
TGTGCCTGGATGGCCGGGACAGGGGCGGCCGGGGAGCTGTTTTTT
CAWMAGTGAAGELFF
>TRBV28|TRBJ2-2|NA|NA
TGTGCCAGCAGTTTATTGAGAGGGTCCGGCGGGGAGCTGTTTTTT
CASSLLRGSGGELFF
>TRBV5-5|TRBJ1-2|NA|TRBD1
TGTGCCAGCAGCGGGGACAGCTTCTATGGCTACACCTTC
CASSGDSFYGYTF
>TRBV5-6|TRBJ2-1|once|TRBD1
TGTGCCAGCACCACGGGACAGAGAACCCCCTACAATGAGCAGTTCTTC
CASTTGQRTPYNEQFF
>TRBV15|TRBJ2-7|NA|TRBD1
TGTGCCACCAGCGGACAGGTTAGCTACGAGCAGTACTTC
CATSGQVSYEQYF
>TRBV9|TRBJ2-5|once|TRBD2
TGTGCCAGCAGCCGGGGAGCGGGAGAGCGAGAGACCCAGTACTTC
CASSRGAGERETQYF
>TRBV12-5|TRBJ1-1|NA|NA
TGTGCTAGTGGCGGGGGGGGCACTGAAGCTTTCTTT
CASGGGGTEAFF
>TRBV19|TRBJ1-1|few|NA
TGTGCCAGTAGTTGGGCAGGATTGAACACTGAAGCTTTCTTT
CASSWAGLNTEAFF
>TRBV2|TRBJ2-7|NA|NA
TGTGCCAGCAGTCCAGACTCCCAGGGATCTGACGAGCAGTACTTC
CASSPDSQGSDEQYF
>TRBV27|TRBJ1-6|NA|TRBD1
TGTGCCACCTCCCGGGACAGAGATTCACCCCTCCACTTT
CATSRDRDSPLHF
>TRBV5-4|TRBJ2-3|NA|NA
TGTGCCAGCAGCTTTTCCGGGGGAAGTGCAGATACGCAGTATTTT
CASSFSGGSADTQYF
>TRBV4-2|TRBJ2-2|NA|TRBD2
TGTGCCAGCAGCCAAGATCTAGGTGCTAGCGGGAGGACCGGGGAGCTGTTTTTT
CASSQDLGASGRTGELFF
>TRBV7-3|TRBJ2-3|NA|TRBD2
TGTGCCAGCAGCGGTACCGGGACTAGCGGGAGCAATCGCACAGATACGCAGTATTTT
CASSGTGTSGSNRTDTQYF
>TRBV28|TRBJ1-2|NA|TRBD1
TGTGCCAGCAGATTACAGGGGGCCTATGGCTACACCTTC
CASRLQGAYGYTF
>TRBV29-1|TRBJ2-7|NA|TRBD2
TGCAGCGTTGCTAGCGGGCGCCCCTACGAGCAGTACTTC
CSVASGRPYEQYF
>TRBV3-1/TRBV3-2|TRBJ2-5|NA|NA
TGTGCCAGCAGCTCCGGTGTGGCGGAGGGGTGGGAGACCCAGTACTTC
CASSSGVAEGWETQYF
>TRBV3-1/TRBV3-2|TRBJ2-1|NA|NA
TGTGCCAGCAGCCAAGACTGGTTCCTGGAGAACTACAATGAGCAGTTCTTC
CASSQDWFLENYNEQFF
>TRBV7-3|TRBJ2-1|NA|NA
TGTGCCAGCAGCTTAACTAATAGACAGTACAATGAGCAGTTCTTC
CASSLTNRQYNEQFF
>TRBV30|TRBJ2-3|NA|TRBD1
TGTGCCTGGACCCAGGGGGACAGGCAATCAGATACGCAGTATTTT
CAWTQGDRQSDTQYF
>TRBV28|TRBJ2-6|NA|NA
TGTGCCAGCAGTCCCCCGAGGAAGTCTGGGGCCAACGTCCTGACTTTC
CASSPPRKSGANVLTF
>TRBV7-9|TRBJ1-5|NA|TRBD1
TGTGCCAGCAGCTATTCCCAGGGGGCGCAAAGCAATCAGCCCCAGCATTTT
CASSYSQGAQSNQPQHF
>TRBV5-6|TRBJ1-1|NA|NA
TGTGCCAGCAGCTTTCGTACAGAAGCTTTCTTT
CASSFRTEAFF
>TRBV7-2|TRBJ2-6|NA|TRBD1
TGTGCCAGCAGCGACAGGGTGTCCGGGGCCAACGTCCTGACTTTC
CASSDRVSGANVLTF
>TRBV7-2|TRBJ2-1|once|TRBD1
TGTGCCAGCAGCTCCCGGGACAGGGGGCCCCCGGGACTTTACAATGAGCAGTTCTTC
CASSSRDRGPPGLYNEQFF
>TRBV28|TRBJ1-4|NA|NA
TGTGCCAGCAGCCCAGGGGACGAGTATGAAAAACTGTTTTTT
CASSPGDEYEKLFF
>TRBV3-1/TRBV3-2|TRBJ2-7|NA|NA
TGTGCCAGCAGCCAGGGAGGACAGGTCTACGAGCAGTACTTC
CASSQGGQVYEQYF
>TRBV2|TRBJ2-7|NA|TRBD2
TGTGCCAGCAGTGAAACCTTAGGAGCGGGAGGCGAGCAGTACTTC
CASSETLGAGGEQYF
>TRBV12-3/TRBV12-4|TRBJ1-6|NA|NA
TGTGCCAGCAGTTTAGGGGAGGGCTCACCCCTCCACTTT
CASSLGEGSPLHF
>TRBV7-9|TRBJ1-4|NA|NA
TGTGCCAGCAGCTTAGGAACAGGGTTTAATGAAAAACTGTTTTTT
CASSLGTGFNEKLFF
>TRBV7-8|TRBJ2-7|NA|NA
TGTGCCAGCAGCTTAGGCCGTGGGGGGTTCCCCTACGAGCAGTACTTC
CASSLGRGGFPYEQYF
>TRBV30|TRBJ1-2|NA|NA
TGTGCCTGGAGTGTACACCACTATGGCTACACCTTC
CAWSVHHYGYTF
>TRBV12-3/TRBV12-4|TRBJ1-6|NA|TRBD1
TGTGCCAGCAGGGGACAGCCACCTTCACCCCTCCACTTT
CASRGQPPSPLHF
>TRBV5-6|TRBJ2-7|NA|NA
TGTGCCAGCAGCTTGATTGGCGGAGGGAGCGAGCAGTACTTC
CASSLIGGGSEQYF
>TRBV19|TRBJ1-5|NA|TRBD1
TGTGCCAGTACGTCTCGCTCTTCAGGGGGCGGTGAACAGCCCCAGCATTTT
CASTSRSSGGGEQPQHF
>TRBV4-3|TRBJ2-3|NA|TRBD1
TGCGCCAGCAGCCAAGATATTGTCCCGAGGGGGCCAGATACGCAGTATTTT
CASSQDIVPRGPDTQYF
>TRBV6-5|TRBJ1-5|once|NA
TGTGCCAGCAGTCCTGACAGGTATCAGCCCCAGCATTTT
CASSPDRYQPQHF
>TRBV11-3|TRBJ1-3|NA|NA
TGTGCCAGCAGCTCAGGGGACAACACCATATATTTT
CASSSGDNTIYF
>TRBV10-3|TRBJ2-6|NA|NA
TGTGCCATCAGTGGACAGGAGGCAGGGGCCAGCTCTGGGGCCAACGTCCTGACTTTC
CAISGQEAGASSGANVLTF
>TRBV7-8|TRBJ1-5|few|NA
TGTGCCAGCAGCTTACATCGGTCAGGGAGGGATGGTCAGCCCCAGCATTTT
CASSLHRSGRDGQPQHF
>TRBV4-2|TRBJ2-3|NA|TRBD1
TGTGCCAGCAGCCCAAGAGACAGGGGATTGGATACGCAGTATTTT
CASSPRDRGLDTQYF
>TRBV7-7|TRBJ2-6|once|NA
TGTGCTAGCAGCTCAGGGGCCAACGTCCTGACTTTC
CASSSGANVLTF
>TRBV6-1|TRBJ2-5|NA|NA
TGTGCCAGCGGCACACCCCAAGAGACCCAGTACTTC
CASGTPQETQYF